This T cell receptor beta chain is from a study of blood T cells in healthy people across ages. Donors ranged from roughly 6 to 100 years old and were healthy Caucasians in Russia. For every donor, a draw yielded about 10 milliliters of peripheral blood. Overall study findings and caveats: With age, beta diversity per million T cells declined roughly linearly, significantly by over 35.

The use of a sample-barcoded 5' primer and a J-beta primer mix characterized a second PCR of roughly 7 to 11 cycles. TCRdb reanalysed the 5' RACE reads using MiXCR and keeps one entry per CDR3 protein. The table has under 800,000 distinct CDR3 sequences, around 21% seen once. In its sample, this clonotype was seen a few times. The antigen is undetermined. The CDR3 is made up of 15 amino acids. Per germline, CDR1 SGHDT and CDR2 YYEEEE. Trimming took off 1 base at V and 2 bases at J, with 12 bases between the two ends. Sequenced input: blood. The TCR comes from a man in his 70s in good health. The gene calls are TRBV5-6 and TRBJ1-1; a weak D match, TRBD1 (5 bases). CDR3 protein: CASSLFGGVNTEAFF. CDR3 coding DNA: TGTGCCAGCAGCTTGTTTGGGGGAGTAAACACTGAAGCTTTCTTT.